The 9 T cell receptor beta chains listed next were all sequenced from one sample in a study of shared clonotypes between healthy human individuals. TCRdb's copy holds only in-frame clones and misses some; the assay was immunoSEQ multiplex PCR. The sample shows roughly 1 million clones, about 76% of them seen only once. The specimen sequenced was memory CD4+ T cells sorted from blood. Subset of the sample: CD45RA-negative fraction. Receptor source: a man between 18 and 29 years old in good health.

Notes on this clone: Distinct nucleotide sequences in the sample also encode this CDR3. The rearrangement joins TRBV9 to TRBJ2-1, with D uncertain. The V gene lost 0 bases and the J gene lost 0 bases, with 7 bases spanning the gap. The CDR3 sequence is 15 residues long. Germline V CDR1 and CDR2: SGDLS, YYNGEE. DNA for the CDR3: TGTGCCAGCAGCGTAGGGGGTTTCTCCTACAATGAGCAGTTCTTC. It yields the protein CASSVGGFSYNEQFF.

The gene calls are TRBV6-1 and TRBJ1-5; no reliable D call. There are 15 residues in the CDR3. V was trimmed by 2 bases and J by 7 bases, leaving 15 bases between them. CDR1 and CDR2 (germline): MNHNS, SASEGT. CDR3 DNA sequence: TGTGCCAGCAGTGAAACTTGGGGAACGGGACAGCCCCAGCATTTT. The encoded protein is CASSETWGTGQPQHF.

The chain uses TRBV5-1 and TRBJ2-3, with 10 bases lining up with TRBD2. The CDR3 runs 16 residues. V lost 1 base and J lost 1; bases outside the gene matches: 3. The V gene's germline CDR1 is SGHRS and CDR2 YFSETQ. Here the CDR3 reads CASSLSSGGRTDTQYF. CDR3 nucleotide sequence: TGCGCCAGCAGCTTGTCTAGCGGGGGCCGCACAGATACGCAGTATTTT.

A word on this clone: Given a much more abundant clone one base away, this may be a read error. The rearrangement links TRBV5-6 to TRBJ1-1; weak D call: TRBD1 (6 bases). The V end lost 0 bases, the J end lost 4 bases, and 7 bases lay between the germline ends. This CDR3 has 13 residues. Looked up from germline, CDR1 is SGHDT and CDR2 is YYEEEE. CDR3 loop: CASSLVQGTEAFF. In nucleotides, the CDR3 is TGTGCCAGCAGCTTGGTACAGGGCACTGAAGCTTTCTTT.

The gene calls are TRBV14 and TRBJ1-3, with unresolved D. The CDR3 is 13 residues long. Germline values: CDR1 SGHDN, CDR2 FVKESK. Between the trimmed V and J ends, which lost 4 bases and 0 bases, there was a span of 4 bases. This CDR3 reads CASSLPSGNTIYF. The CDR3 bases are TGTGCCAGCAGCCTCCCCTCTGGAAACACCATATATTTT.

The chain joins TRBV5-1 to TRBJ2-7; the D is unclear. Trimming removed 0 bases at V and 7 bases at J, with 14 bases between. Germline CDR1 and CDR2: SGHRS and YFSETQ. The CDR3 runs 14 residues. The CDR3 DNA sequence: TGCGCCAGCAGCTTGGGACTCACTATGGGGGAGCAGTACTTC. It translates to CASSLGLTMGEQYF.

The genes are TRBV30 and TRBJ2-5, with 10 bases that match TRBD2. CDR3 length equals 17 residues. CDR1 GTSNPN and CDR2 SVGIG come from the germline V gene (reference sequence). With V trimmed by 8 bases and J by 5 bases, 20 bases remained unmatched. CDR3 sequence reads: CARGAGGSLAGVETQYF. DNA of the CDR3: TGTGCCCGAGGGGCAGGAGGGTCCCTAGCGGGAGTGGAGACCCAGTACTTC.

This sequence joins TRBV2 and TRBJ2-3, with D tentatively TRBD1 or TRBD2 (5 bases each). Trimming left V 7 bases short and J 4 bases short, with 15 bases between. This CDR3 comprises 14 residues. From germline, CDR1 is SNHLY and CDR2 FYNNEI. CDR3 in DNA: TGTGCCAGCAAAAAGGAGGAAGGGGCAGATACGCAGTATTTT. Translation gives CASKKEEGADTQYF.

In its sample, this clone was seen a few times. This chain uses TRBV7-2 with TRBJ1-3; D is perhaps TRBD1 (5 bases). CDR1 is SGHTA and CDR2 is FQGNSA in the germline V gene. This CDR3 has 15 amino acids. V lost 5 bases, J lost 4 bases, and 15 bases lay in between. CDR3 in amino acids: CASSTGSGSGNTIYF. The CDR3 region has the DNA TGTGCCAGCAGCACAGGCTCGGGATCCGGAAACACCATATATTTT.